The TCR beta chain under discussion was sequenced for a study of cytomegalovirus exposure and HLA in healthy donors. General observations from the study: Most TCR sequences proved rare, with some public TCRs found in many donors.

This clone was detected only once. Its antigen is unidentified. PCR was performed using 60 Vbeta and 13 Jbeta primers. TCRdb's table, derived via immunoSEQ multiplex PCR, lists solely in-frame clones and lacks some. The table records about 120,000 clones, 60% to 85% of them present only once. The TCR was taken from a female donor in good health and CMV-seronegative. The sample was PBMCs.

The CDR3 here is CASGTSGGAGELFF. The CDR3, as DNA: TGTGCCAGTGGGACTAGCGGGGGGGCCGGGGAGCTGTTTTTT. The V and J genes are TRBV19 and TRBJ2-2, with TRBD2 matching over 16 bases. The CDR3 contains 14 residues. The V gene end was trimmed by 8 bases and the J gene end by 6 bases; junction bases not matched to a gene: 0. Germline CDR1 reads LNHDA; CDR2 reads SQIVND (reference sequence).